The 29 T cell receptor beta chains reported below all come from one sample, sequenced in a study of T cell responses to AZD1222 COVID-19 vaccine. Measured with immunoSEQ multiplex PCR; TCRdb has only the in-frame clones, and not every one. Of fewer than 200,000 clones listed, over 75% are singletons. The starting material was peripheral blood, obtained 28 days after the second AZD1222 dose. Every receptor here comes from an adult who received the AZD1222 COVID-19 vaccine.

The chain employs TRBV27 and TRBJ1-1; possible D gene TRBD1, 6 bases. Per the germline V gene, CDR1 is MNHEY and CDR2 is SMNVEV (reference sequence). V was pared by 6 bases and J by 5 bases, with 10 bases between. CDR3 length: 12 amino acids. The CDR3 bases are TGTGCCAGCAGCCCAAGGGGGACTGAAGCTTTCTTT. Its protein is CASSPRGTEAFF.

The chain joins TRBV9 to TRBJ1-1; 7 nucleotides align to TRBD1. CDR3 length equals 15 residues. In germline, CDR1 is SGDLS, CDR2 YYNGEE. The V gene end was trimmed by 0 bases and the J gene end by 4 bases; junction bases not matched to a gene: 6. The CDR3 loop is CASSVVGGTATEAFF. The CDR3 DNA is TGTGCCAGCAGCGTAGTTGGGGGGACAGCCACTGAAGCTTTCTTT. Filled out from reference TRBV9 and TRBJ1-1, the complete variable domain reads DSGVTQTPKHLITATGQRVTLRCSPRSGDLSVYWYQQSLDQGLQFLIQYYNGEERAKGNILERFSAQQFPDLHSELNLSSLELGDSALYFCASSVVGGTATEAFFGQGTRLTVV.

DNA for the CDR3: TGTGCCAGCACTAAGGGGTCCCAAGAGACCCAGTACTTC. It codes for CASTKGSQETQYF. This chain links TRBV5-6 with TRBJ2-5; TRBD1 might be the D (5 bases). The germline gives CDR1 SGHDT, CDR2 YYEEEE. Trimming pared 6 bases from V and 1 base from J, leaving 10 bases between. The CDR3 is 13 residues long.

The chain joins TRBV7-9 to TRBJ1-2; D is unresolved. Trimming took off 1 base at V and 4 bases at J, with 10 bases between the two ends. The CDR3 is 14 residues long. Germline CDR1 SEHNR, CDR2 FQNEAQ (reference sequence). CDR3 in DNA: TGTGCCAGCAGCTTAGATACGAGTCCCTATGGCTACACCTTC. Its protein product is CASSLDTSPYGYTF.

This rearrangement joins TRBV6-6 to TRBJ1-1; TRBD1 is a possible D gene (5 bases). Germline V gene data show CDR1 as MNHNY and CDR2 as SVGAGI (reference sequence). V lost 2 bases and J lost 7, with 8 bases in between. This CDR3 contains 12 residues. This CDR3 is CASSYEGREAFF. CDR3 bases: TGTGCCAGCAGTTACGAGGGGCGTGAAGCTTTCTTT.

The chain recombines TRBV30 with TRBJ1-1, with a possible D match to TRBD1 (5 bases). The CDR3 runs 13 residues. Looked up from germline, CDR1 is GTSNPN and CDR2 is SVGIG (reference sequence). V lost 3 bases and J 0 bases, leaving 8 bases between the germline ends. The CDR3 DNA sequence: TGTGCCTGGAGCGCAGGGATGAACACTGAAGCTTTCTTT. The encoded protein is CAWSAGMNTEAFF.

The chain recombines TRBV29-1 with TRBJ2-7; a weak D match, TRBD1 (6 bases). This CDR3 has 14 residues. Germline V CDR1 and CDR2: SQVTM, ANQGSEA. V was shortened by 7 bases and J by 2 bases, with 18 bases between the two germline ends. The DNA of the CDR3 is TGCAGCGCGCTAAGTGGGGACATGACCTACGAGCAGTACTTC. Residues: CSALSGDMTYEQYF.

The chain is built from TRBV5-8 and TRBJ2-6; a possible D gene is TRBD2 (6 bases). CDR1 SGHTS and CDR2 YDEGEE come from the germline V gene. V lost 0 bases to trimming and J lost 4 bases, with 11 bases between them. This CDR3 has 16 residues. The CDR3 spells CASSLVSGVGANVLTF. Here the CDR3 DNA reads TGTGCCAGCAGCTTGGTATCGGGGGTCGGGGCCAACGTCCTGACTTTC.

This clone was recorded many times. The rearrangement uses TRBV5-1 and TRBJ1-3; TRBD1 might be the D (5 bases). The CDR3 contains 15 residues. The germline CDR1 and CDR2 sequences are SGHRS and YFSETQ. The V end lost 4 bases, the J end lost 4 bases, and 15 bases lay between the germline ends. The CDR3 spells CASSPGDGAGNTIYF. The DNA for the CDR3 is TGCGCCAGCAGCCCGGGGGACGGAGCGGGAAACACCATATATTTT. The complete variable domain, with remaining parts taken from reference TRBV5-1 and TRBJ1-3, reads KAGVTQTPRYLIKTRGQQVTLSCSPISGHRSVSWYQQTPGQGLQFLFEYFSETQRNKGNFPGRFSGRQFSNSRSEMNVSTLELGDSALYLCASSPGDGAGNTIYFGEGSWLTVV.

To note about this clone: At one boundary the junction diverges from the germline segment, which might be a read error. The genes are TRBV5-1 and TRBJ2-3, with 7 bases matching TRBD1. In germline, CDR1 is SGHRS, CDR2 YFSETQ. This CDR3 is built from 14 residues. The CDR3 DNA follows: TGCGCCAGCAGCTTGGGGGCCCAAACCGGGACAGAGAAGTTT. It specifies CASSLGAQTGTEKF.

The chain couples TRBV7-3 to TRBJ2-1; TRBD1 agrees at 10 bases. Per the germline V gene, CDR1 is SGHTA and CDR2 is FQGTGA. With 6 bases clipped from V and 7 bases from J, the junction kept 9 bases outside the gene matches. This CDR3 comprises 15 residues. The CDR3, as DNA: TGTGCCAGCAGACCTACCGGGACAGGGGTAAATGAGCAGTTCTTC. This encodes CASRPTGTGVNEQFF.

V is TRBV18 and J is TRBJ1-6, with 10 bases that match TRBD1. Trimming at V came to 0 bases and at J to 7 bases, leaving 0 bases not matched to a gene. Germline loops: CDR1 KGHSH, CDR2 LQKENI. CDR3 length equals 15 residues. CDR3 in DNA: TGTGCCAGCTCACCACCGGGACAGGGGAATTCACCCCTCCACTTT. As protein: CASSPPGQGNSPLHF.

The J gene is TRBJ2-7, the V gene TRBV11-2; D possibly uses TRBD1 or TRBD2 (5 bases each). Germline loops: CDR1 SGHAT, CDR2 FQNNGV. V lost 3 bases and J 0 bases, leaving 9 bases between the germline ends. CDR3 length: 14 amino acids. Written as DNA, the CDR3 is TGTGCCAGCAGCTTGGGGGTTTCCTCCTACGAGCAGTACTTC. This codes for CASSLGVSSYEQYF.

The chain couples TRBV11-2 to TRBJ2-2; tentative D call: TRBD1 (6 bases). V lost 5 bases and J 2 bases, leaving 15 bases between the germline ends. This CDR3 contains 16 residues. The V gene's germline CDR1 is SGHAT and CDR2 FQNNGV. CDR3 amino acids: CASSHHRVGNTGELFF. CDR3 DNA sequence: TGTGCCAGCAGCCACCACAGGGTGGGTAACACCGGGGAGCTGTTTTTT.

The chain combines TRBV5-8 with TRBJ1-5; TRBD1 might be the D (5 bases). V was clipped by 4 bases and J by 3 bases, with 14 bases between them. This CDR3 has 15 residues. Germline V CDR1 and CDR2: SGHTS, YDEGEE. The CDR3 coding sequence is TGTGCCAGCAGCCCGGGGGGGTACTTCAATCAGCCCCAGCATTTT. Its translation: CASSPGGYFNQPQHF.

The rearrangement uses TRBV3-1 (or the pseudogene TRBV3-2) and TRBJ1-4; the match to TRBD1 covers 9 bases. This CDR3 comprises 16 residues. The trim removed 2 bases at V and 7 bases at J, leaving 8 bases unmatched. Germline V gene lookup returns CDR1 LGHDT and CDR2 YNNKEL (reference sequence). Here the CDR3 DNA reads TGTGCCAGCAGCCAACTCACCGGGACAGGGTTTGAAAAACTGTTTTTT. It codes for CASSQLTGTGFEKLFF.

The chain links TRBV6-5 to TRBJ1-1; no reliable D call. Germline assignment: CDR1 MNHEY and CDR2 SVGAGI. The CDR3 is 13 amino acids. Trimming pared 6 bases from V and 3 bases from J, leaving 11 bases between. The CDR3 reads CASSRLRDTEAFF. The CDR3 DNA reads as TGTGCCAGCAGCCGTCTTCGGGACACTGAAGCTTTCTTT.

This clone was seen once. The V and J genes are TRBV19 and TRBJ1-1, with 7 positions matching TRBD1. This CDR3 spans 15 amino acids. Germline-derived CDR1 and CDR2 are LNHDA and SQIVND (reference sequence). V was clipped by 1 base and J by 2 bases; unmatched bases: 4. The CDR3 DNA follows: TGTGCCAGTAGTATAGTCCCAGGGGGAAACACTGAAGCTTTCTTT. Translation: CASSIVPGGNTEAFF. The full variable domain, completed using reference TRBV19 and TRBJ1-1, is DGGITQSPKYLFRKEGQNVTLSCEQNLNHDAMYWYRQDPGQGLRLIYYSQIVNDFQKGDIAEGYSVSREKKESFPLTVTSAQKNPTAFYLCASSIVPGGNTEAFFGQGTRLTVV.

The gene calls are TRBV19 and TRBJ1-5, with no clear D. Per germline, CDR1 LNHDA and CDR2 SQIVND (reference sequence). The length of the CDR3 is 15 residues. V was clipped by 1 base and J by 0 bases, with 7 bases between them. CDR3 region: CASSIVVYSNQPQHF. The CDR3 bases are TGTGCCAGTAGTATAGTTGTGTATAGCAATCAGCCCCAGCATTTT.

The CDR3: CAIRKDTSGNTIYF. CDR3 DNA: TGTGCCATCAGGAAGGACACTTCTGGAAACACCATATATTTT. The chain has TRBV10-3 and TRBJ1-3; the D gene is possibly TRBD1 (5 bases). The germline CDR1 and CDR2 sequences are ENHRY and SYGVKD. Trimming removed 6 bases from V and 1 base from J, with 10 bases in between. This CDR3 has 14 residues.

This clone has just one count. The rearrangement uses TRBV4-3 and TRBJ2-3; no definite D call. CDR3 length: 13 amino acids. The germline V and J ends were trimmed by 2 bases and 0 bases, with 3 bases remaining between them. Germline CDR1 and CDR2: LGHNA and YSLEER. The CDR3 reads CASSQSSTDTQYF. Here the CDR3 DNA reads TGCGCCAGCAGCCAAAGTAGCACAGATACGCAGTATTTT.

The V gene is TRBV7-2, the J gene TRBJ1-5, with 8 bases fitting TRBD1. The V segment lost 5 bases and the J segment 5 bases; nucleotides outside the gene matches: 11. The length of the CDR3 is 16 residues. In germline, CDR1 is SGHTA, CDR2 FQGNSA. CDR3 loop: CASSGALSGGYQPQHF. Written as DNA, the CDR3 is TGTGCCAGCAGCGGAGCCCTATCAGGGGGCTATCAGCCCCAGCATTTT.

The chain has TRBV7-2 and TRBJ1-1, with a possible D match to TRBD1 (6 bases). The V end lost 8 bases, the J end lost 5 bases, and 15 bases lay between the germline ends. CDR3 length equals 13 residues. Germline CDR1 reads SGHTA; CDR2 reads FQGNSA. The CDR3 here is CASGLQGLTEAFF. The CDR3 DNA sequence: TGTGCCAGCGGACTCCAGGGGCTTACTGAAGCTTTCTTT.

The rearrangement uses TRBV9 and TRBJ2-1, with 8 nucleotides matching TRBD2. J was trimmed by 8 bases and V by 4 bases; bases with no gene match: 17. The CDR3 sequence is 17 residues long. The germline V gene encodes CDR1 SGDLS and CDR2 YYNGEE. The CDR3 spells CASSPRGRSGGPHEQFF. In DNA form, the CDR3 reads TGTGCCAGCAGCCCCCGGGGGAGGTCGGGGGGGCCCCATGAGCAGTTCTTC.

The chain recombines TRBV5-4 with TRBJ2-2, with TRBD2 identical over 8 bases. CDR3 length: 18 residues. Germline CDR1 and CDR2: SGHNT and YYREEE (reference sequence). V shed 0 bases, J shed 3 bases, and the junction held 10 bases outside the gene matches. The CDR3 DNA reads as TGTGCCAGCAGCTTGGCGGGGGGGCAGTTGAGGGACACCGGGGAGCTGTTTTTT. It specifies CASSLAGGQLRDTGELFF.

The chain employs TRBV2 and TRBJ2-2; D unresolved. Deletions cut 7 bases from V and 6 bases from J, with 9 bases between. In germline, CDR1 is SNHLY, CDR2 FYNNEI. The CDR3 has 12 residues. The CDR3, as DNA: TGTGCCAGCACCCCGGGTCCCGGGGAGCTGTTTTTT. Amino acids: CASTPGPGELFF.

This chain uses TRBV5-5 with TRBJ1-5, with D hard to call. This CDR3 region has 13 residues. Trimming shortened V by 1 base and J by 7 bases, and 9 bases separated the two germline ends. Germline CDR1 reads SGHKS; CDR2 reads YYEKEE (reference sequence). The CDR3: CASSLYPLQPQHF. The DNA of the CDR3 is TGTGCCAGCAGCTTGTACCCTTTACAGCCCCAGCATTTT. Full variable domain (remainder filled in from reference TRBV5-5 and TRBJ1-5): DAGVTQSPTHLIKTRGQQVTLRCSPISGHKSVSWYQQVLGQGPQFIFQYYEKEERGRGNFPDRFSARQFPNYSSELNVNALLLGDSALYLCASSLYPLQPQHFGDGTRLSIL.

V and J are TRBV9 and TRBJ1-6; a possible D gene is TRBD1 (5 bases). CDR3 length: 15 amino acids. Germline lookup yields CDR1 SGDLS and CDR2 YYNGEE. V was clipped by 0 bases and J by 7 bases, with 11 bases between them. CDR3 in amino acids: CASSVGLGDNSPLHF. CDR3 bases: TGTGCCAGCAGCGTAGGGCTGGGGGACAATTCACCCCTCCACTTT.

The V call is TRBV2, the J call TRBJ2-3, with no clear D. V lost 6 bases and J lost 12, with 13 bases in between. This CDR3 contains 11 residues. Per germline, CDR1 SNHLY and CDR2 FYNNEI. The CDR3 sequence: CASSLQATQYF. The CDR3 nucleotides are TGTGCCAGCAGCCTCCAAGCCACCCAGTATTTT.